Listed here are 11 T cell receptor beta chains from one sample, sequenced in a study of PD-L1 blockade in urothelial cancer. Data came from immunoSEQ multiplex PCR; TCRdb stores just in-frame clones and leaves some out. The table shows under 40,000 clones, with about 79% occurring only once. The sequencing here drew on PBMCs, taken around atezolizumab (anti-PD-L1) treatment. These receptors came from a man aged 55 to 70 with urothelial cancer.

A few counts support this clone. This chain links TRBV27 with TRBJ2-5, with 7 bases aligning to TRBD2. V was pared by 1 base and J by 0 bases, with 2 bases of the junction left unmatched. CDR1 MNHEY and CDR2 SMNVEV come from the germline V gene (reference sequence). This CDR3 comprises 15 residues. The CDR3 protein is CASSLWGRDQETQYF. CDR3 DNA sequence: TGTGCCAGCAGTTTATGGGGGAGGGACCAAGAGACCCAGTACTTC.

This sequence joins TRBV6-6 and TRBJ1-2; 8 bases fit TRBD1. The J segment lost 14 bases and the V segment lost 10 bases, leaving 18 bases of the junction unmatched. The CDR3 covers 13 residues. Looked up from germline, CDR1 is MNHNY and CDR2 is SVGAGI (reference sequence). CDR3 region: CAMKDRTGQGQTF. For the CDR3, the DNA is TGTGCCATGAAGGACCGGACAGGGCAAGGCCAAACCTTC.

V gene TRBV4-3 combines with J gene TRBJ2-1; unclear D gene. Per the germline V gene, CDR1 is LGHNA and CDR2 is YSLEER. Between the trimmed V and J ends, which lost 3 bases and 0 bases, there was a span of 12 bases. The CDR3 covers 16 residues. This CDR3 reads CASSQSIGGSYNEQFF. CDR3 sequence (DNA): TGCGCCAGCAGCCAGAGTATAGGCGGCTCCTACAATGAGCAGTTCTTC.

This sequence joins TRBV6-5 and TRBJ2-7, with D possibly TRBD2 on 6 matching bases. Between the trimmed V and J ends, which lost 5 bases and 2 bases, there was a span of 10 bases. There are 13 residues in the CDR3. Germline V CDR1 and CDR2: MNHEY, SVGAGI. For the CDR3, the DNA is TGTGCCAGCAGTGTTGCGGGGACCTACGAGCAGTACTTC. This gives the protein CASSVAGTYEQYF.

The rearrangement links TRBV5-1 to TRBJ1-1, with TRBD1 matching over 9 bases. Looked up from germline, CDR1 is SGHRS and CDR2 is YFSETQ. Trimming cost V 2 bases and J 10 bases; bases outside gene matches: 12. This CDR3 region has 15 residues. CDR3 loop: CASSLDLGLTGGAFF. In nucleotides, the CDR3 is TGCGCCAGCAGCTTAGATCTTGGGTTGACAGGGGGAGCTTTCTTT. Full variable domain (rest looked up from reference TRBV5-1 and TRBJ1-1): KAGVTQTPRYLIKTRGQQVTLSCSPISGHRSVSWYQQTPGQGLQFLFEYFSETQRNKGNFPGRFSGRQFSNSRSEMNVSTLELGDSALYLCASSLDLGLTGGAFFGQGTRLTVV.

V gene TRBV27 combines with J gene TRBJ2-7; D may be TRBD2 (5 bases). The V end lost 2 bases, the J end lost 7 bases, and 12 bases lay between the germline ends. This CDR3 has 13 residues. CDR1 and CDR2 from the germline V gene are MNHEY and SMNVEV (reference sequence). CDR3 amino acids: CASSLQDGVEQYF. Here the CDR3 DNA reads TGTGCCAGCAGTTTACAGGACGGGGTTGAGCAGTACTTC.

The chain couples TRBV6-1 to TRBJ1-5; D uncertain. Germline V lookup: CDR1 MNHNS, CDR2 SASEGT. CDR3 length equals 12 residues. The V end was cut by 4 bases, the J end by 9 bases, with 10 bases between. In nucleotides, the CDR3 is TGTGCCAGCAGTGCGAACCGGGGGCCCCAGCATTTT. This encodes CASSANRGPQHF.

The chain uses TRBV4-3 and TRBJ2-3; TRBD2 matches 13 bases. The V gene's germline CDR1 is LGHNA and CDR2 YSLEER. The V gene end was trimmed by 1 base and the J gene end by 9 bases; junction bases not matched to a gene: 4. The CDR3 is made up of 15 amino acids. In DNA form, the CDR3 reads TGCGCCAGCAGCCAAGGAAGACTAGCGGGGGGCACGCAGTATTTT. Amino acids: CASSQGRLAGGTQYF.

Only a few counts were recorded for this clone. The chain is built from TRBV9 and TRBJ2-3; TRBD2 agrees at 14 bases. There are 19 residues in the CDR3. V dropped 4 bases and J dropped 0; count of bases not matched to a gene: 10. Looked up from germline, CDR1 is SGDLS and CDR2 is YYNGEE. The CDR3 DNA sequence: TGTGCCAGCAGCTCGAGACTAGCGGGGGGGGGTTCTAGCACAGATACGCAGTATTTT. Protein sequence: CASSSRLAGGGSSTDTQYF.

V usage is TRBV19 and J usage is TRBJ1-1, with 7 nucleotides matching TRBD1. After removal of 0 bases from V and 0 bases from J, the junction contained 1 base not matched to a gene. Germline V gene data show CDR1 as LNHDA and CDR2 as SQIVND (reference sequence). The CDR3 sequence is 15 residues long. For the CDR3, the DNA is TGTGCCAGTAGTATAGAAGGGGGCTTGAACACTGAAGCTTTCTTT. Protein product: CASSIEGGLNTEAFF.

The gene calls are TRBV6-5 and TRBJ2-1; TRBD1 matches at 8 bases. Trimming cost V 5 bases and J 8 bases; bases outside gene matches: 11. CDR1 MNHEY and CDR2 SVGAGI come from the germline V gene. This CDR3 comprises 15 residues. This CDR3 reads CASSTTGDPIHEQFF. The CDR3 coding sequence is TGTGCCAGCAGTACGACAGGGGACCCCATACATGAGCAGTTCTTC.